This TCR beta chain stems from a study of immune cell composition in non-small cell lung cancer. Study-level points and caveats: Tumour TCR-beta clonality showed no significant link to smoking pack-years. In adenocarcinoma, maximal tumour-associated clone frequency tracked TIL tumour reactivity.

Germline CDR1 reads SGHNT; CDR2 reads YYREEE (reference sequence). The CDR3 consists of 16 residues. V was cut by 4 bases and J by 4 bases, with 17 bases left in between. Sequenced by immunoSEQ multiplex PCR; TCRdb stores in-frame clones only, minus some. The sample has 5,000 or so clones; 70% to 90% are singletons. Remarks on this clone: Its antigen is currently unknown.

The receptor was isolated from a human donor with non-small cell lung cancer. The rearrangement links TRBV5-4 to TRBJ2-2; D is uncertain. The specimen was lung tumor tissue. In DNA, the CDR3 is TGTGCCAGCAGCCCCGACGGGTATCACTTCACCGGGGAGCTGTTTTTT. It codes for CASSPDGYHFTGELFF.